The 29 T cell receptor beta chains in this list originate from one sample, sequenced in a study of regulatory T cells in long-lasting Graves disease. Indicated time point: persistent/refractory GD, antithyroid drugs over 5 years with positive TRAb. Extracted RNA from PBMCs served as the source of the TCR library. To make TCR beta libraries, researchers used iRepertoire HTBI primers and Arm-PCR of CDR3 regions. In TCRdb, the multiplex PCR reads were re-called with MiXCR into one record per CDR3 protein. The data show about half a million distinct CDR3 sequences, with approximately 23% seen just once and about an eighth held by the top ten. This material consisted of peripheral blood mononuclear cells (PBMCs), taken when the disease was refractory, from a patient treated with antithyroid drugs. The receptors were sampled from a female donor with Graves disease.

Written as DNA, the CDR3 is TGCAGTGCTAGAGTCAGTCCCTACGAGCAGTACTTC. Translating it yields CSARVSPYEQYF. J is TRBJ2-7 and V is TRBV20-1; D not certain. The V and J ends lost 1 base and 2 bases respectively, with 6 bases between them. The CDR3 runs 12 residues. Germline V gene sequence: CDR1 DFQATT, CDR2 SNEGSKA (reference sequence).

This clonotype came up many times. This chain links TRBV10-3 with TRBJ1-1, with D possibly TRBD1 on 5 matching bases. CDR1 is ENHRY, CDR2 SYGVKD, per germline. Trimming removed 8 bases from V and 7 bases from J, with 14 bases in between. This CDR3 spans 12 amino acids. The CDR3 reads CAIYPGNGEAFF. The CDR3 DNA reads TGTGCCATCTATCCAGGGAACGGTGAAGCTTTCTTT.

This clonotype was seen a handful of times. The chain joins TRBV20-1 to TRBJ2-7, with 8 positions matching TRBD2. CDR1 and CDR2 (germline): DFQATT, SNEGSKA (reference sequence). The CDR3 loop spans 15 amino acids. After removal of 0 bases from V and 3 bases from J, the junction contained 7 bases not matched to a gene. CDR3 protein: CSARDESGSGYEQYF. The CDR3 region has the DNA TGCAGTGCTAGAGATGAGAGCGGGAGTGGCTACGAGCAGTACTTC.

There are many counts of this clonotype. V and J are TRBV12-3 or TRBV12-4 and TRBJ2-7; D remains ambiguous. Trimming removed 6 bases from V and 3 bases from J, with 12 bases in between. The length of the CDR3 is 13 residues. CDR3: CASSLRARYEQYF. Here the CDR3 DNA reads TGTGCCAGCAGCCTTAGGGCACGCTACGAGCAGTACTTC.

This clonotype appeared many times. V gene TRBV6-1 combines with J gene TRBJ1-2; 10 bases fit TRBD1. The CDR3 contains 14 residues. The V segment lost 6 bases and the J segment 4 bases; nucleotides outside the gene matches: 5. Germline V lookup: CDR1 MNHNS, CDR2 SASEGT. CDR3 in amino acids: CASSRDRGAYGYTF. For the CDR3, the DNA is TGTGCCAGCAGCCGGGACAGGGGAGCCTATGGCTACACCTTC.

On this clonotype itself: A read error is likely here: a far larger clone is one base away. The rearrangement uses TRBV28 and TRBJ1-2; D ambiguous. The length of the CDR3 is 12 residues. The germline CDR1 and CDR2 sequences are MDHEN and SYDVKM. Here the CDR3 DNA reads TGTGCCAGCAGCTTAAGGAACTATGGCTACGCCTTC. Translating gives CASSLRNYGYAF.

This clonotype was seen repeatedly, ten times or more. The chain employs TRBV28 and TRBJ1-5; 7 bases are a match to TRBD1. The CDR3 totals 13 residues. J gave up 7 bases and V 5 bases, and 5 bases lay outside the gene matches. The germline V gene encodes CDR1 MDHEN and CDR2 SYDVKM. CDR3 coding DNA: TGTGCCAGCAGTCGAACAGGGGAACAGCCCCAGCATTTT. It yields the protein CASSRTGEQPQHF.

There are a few counts of this clonotype. This rearrangement joins TRBV7-2 to TRBJ2-5, with D hard to call. The CDR3 is 13 residues long. Trimming left V 5 bases short and J 5 bases short, with 12 bases between. Germline CDR1 reads SGHTA; CDR2 reads FQGNSA. CDR3 DNA: TGTGCCAGCAGCCCAGACTCGACGGAGACCCAGTACTTC. As protein: CASSPDSTETQYF. The full variable domain, with the rest looked up from reference TRBV7-2 and TRBJ2-5, is GAGVSQSPSNKVTEKGKDVELRCDPISGHTALYWYRQSLGQGLEFLIYFQGNSAPDKSGLPSDRFSAERTGGSVSTLTIQRTQQEDSAVYLCASSPDSTETQYFGPGTRLLVL.

This clonotype has a count of ten or more. The chain has TRBV9 and TRBJ1-1; D remains ambiguous. This CDR3 is 14 amino acids long. Per the germline V gene, CDR1 is SGDLS and CDR2 is YYNGEE. Trimming removed 0 bases at V and 1 base at J, with 7 bases between. The CDR3 reads CASSVGAGNTEAFF. In nucleotides, the CDR3 is TGTGCCAGCAGCGTAGGGGCAGGGAACACTGAAGCTTTCTTT.

The DNA of the CDR3 is TGTGCCAGCAGTTTTCGACAGGGGGAAACAGATACGCAGTATTTT. It codes for CASSFRQGETDTQYF. J is TRBJ2-3 and V is TRBV28; 9 nucleotides line up with TRBD1. Germline values: CDR1 MDHEN, CDR2 SYDVKM. This CDR3 has 15 residues. J was trimmed by 3 bases and V by 3 bases; bases with no gene match: 4. The whole variable domain, remainder taken from reference TRBV28 and TRBJ2-3, is DVKVTQSSRYLVKRTGEKVFLECVQDMDHENMFWYRQDPGLGLRLIYFSYDVKMKEKGDIPEGYSVSREKKERFSLILESASTNQTSMYLCASSFRQGETDTQYFGPGTRLTVL.

This clonotype was counted many times. The rearrangement joins TRBV6-5 to TRBJ1-1; TRBD1 is a possible D gene (6 bases). Germline V CDR1 and CDR2: MNHEY, SVGAGI. Trimming removed 2 bases from V and 4 bases from J, with 14 bases in between. The CDR3 loop spans 15 amino acids. The CDR3 DNA follows: TGTGCCAGCAGTTACGGTGAGGGGGTGGTCACTGAAGCTTTCTTT. It specifies CASSYGEGVVTEAFF.

V is TRBV24-1 and J is TRBJ1-1; no reliable D call. Trimming removed 5 bases from V and 2 bases from J, with 8 bases in between. The CDR3 has 13 amino acids. Germline CDR1 KGHDR, CDR2 SFDVKD. In nucleotides, the CDR3 is TGTGCCACCAGTGGTACGGCAAACACTGAAGCTTTCTTT. Translation: CATSGTANTEAFF.

This clonotype was seen many times. The chain has TRBV2 and TRBJ2-5; D is unresolved. Per germline, CDR1 SNHLY and CDR2 FYNNEI. The CDR3 is 11 amino acids. Trimming left V 6 bases short and J 5 bases short, with 7 bases between. The CDR3 nucleotides are TGTGCCAGCAGGGTGTACGAGACCCAGTACTTC. Residues: CASRVYETQYF. The full variable domain, rest sourced from reference TRBV2 and TRBJ2-5, is EPEVTQTPSHQVTQMGQEVILRCVPISNHLYFYWYRQILGQKVEFLVSFYNNEISEKSEIFDDQFSVERPDGSNFTLKIRSTKLEDSAMYFCASRVYETQYFGPGTRLLVL.

There are many counts of this clonotype. J is TRBJ2-4 and V is TRBV7-9; no clear D. The CDR3 covers 13 residues. Trimming shortened V by 3 bases and J by 0 bases, and 3 bases separated the two germline ends. CDR1 is SEHNR and CDR2 is FQNEAQ in the germline V gene (reference sequence). The CDR3 region is CASSLVAKNIQYF. Here the CDR3 DNA reads TGTGCCAGCAGCTTGGTAGCCAAAAACATTCAGTACTTC.

This clonotype was seen only a few times. The J gene is TRBJ2-7, the V gene TRBV25-1; 10 bases align to TRBD2. Germline CDR1 MGHDK, CDR2 SYGVNS. This CDR3 has 15 residues. Trimming removed 3 bases from V and 4 bases from J; junction bases left unmatched: 6. The CDR3 coding sequence is TGTGCCAGCAGTGACGGGCTAGCGGGAGTGTACGAGCAGTACTTC. Its translation: CASSDGLAGVYEQYF.

The rearrangement links TRBV4-1 to TRBJ2-1; the D gene is possibly TRBD1 (5 bases). Trimming cost V 1 base and J 6 bases, with 13 bases left between them. Germline assignment: CDR1 MGHRA and CDR2 YSYEKL. The CDR3 length is 15 residues. CDR3 amino acids: CASSQGGRFLNEQFF. Here the CDR3 DNA reads TGCGCCAGCAGCCAAGGGGGCCGTTTCCTCAATGAGCAGTTCTTC.

Worth noting for this clonotype: A much larger clone lies a single base off, so this may be a read error. The chain combines TRBV2 with TRBJ1-2, with 7 bases lining up with TRBD1. In germline, CDR1 is SNHLY, CDR2 FYNNEI. CDR3 length equals 12 residues. The CDR3 sequence: CASSALGGGYAF. Here the CDR3 DNA reads TGTGCCAGCAGCGCTTTAGGGGGCGGCTACGCCTTC.

The table lists this clonotype with many counts. The chain links TRBV12-3 or TRBV12-4 to TRBJ1-2, with a possible D match to TRBD1 (5 bases). The germline V and J ends were trimmed by 4 bases and 8 bases, with 14 bases remaining between them. CDR3 length equals 13 residues. The chain's CDR3 is CASSSTGTGGYTF. The CDR3, as DNA: TGTGCCAGCAGTTCCACAGGAACGGGAGGCTACACCTTC.

This clonotype was found a few times. This chain connects TRBV7-2 to TRBJ2-7; the match to TRBD2 covers 13 bases. V lost 3 bases and J lost 6; bases outside the gene matches: 8. This CDR3 contains 16 residues. Germline loops: CDR1 SGHTA, CDR2 FQGNSA. The CDR3, as DNA: TGTGCCAGCAGCTTGAGACTAGCGGGGGGACTGACCGAGCAGTACTTC. This codes for CASSLRLAGGLTEQYF.

This clonotype was seen ten or more times. This sequence joins TRBV28 and TRBJ2-6; D unclear. The germline V gene has CDR1 MDHEN and CDR2 SYDVKM. The CDR3 runs to 15 residues. Trimming removed 6 bases at V and 5 bases at J, with 14 bases between. This chain's CDR3 is CASRPTGGWANVLTF. In DNA form, the CDR3 reads TGTGCCAGCAGACCGACGGGTGGTTGGGCCAACGTCCTGACTTTC.

This clonotype was counted many times. DNA for the CDR3: TGTGCCAGCAGTGATTCGGGGTTTGTTTACACTGAAGCTTTCTTT. It is translated as CASSDSGFVYTEAFF. The V and J genes are TRBV6-1 and TRBJ1-1; D not certain. The V end lost 3 bases, the J end lost 3 bases, and 14 bases lay between the germline ends. The CDR3 length is 15 residues. Germline V gives CDR1 MNHNS, CDR2 SASEGT.

For this clonotype: This sequence may be a read error, since a much larger clone differs from it by one base. Since no conserved phenylalanine or tryptophan closes the CDR3, a read error is the likely cause. This sequence joins TRBV2 and TRBJ1-2; tentative D call: TRBD1 (6 bases). Germline V gene sequence: CDR1 SNHLY, CDR2 FYNNEI. There are 15 residues in the CDR3. Trimming pared 9 bases from V and 6 bases from J, leaving 23 bases between. CDR3 sequence (DNA): TGTGCCAGTGAGGGGGACGGGGTAAAATTGGATGGCTACACCTCC. This codes for CASEGDGVKLDGYTS.

In this sample, this clonotype turned up many times. This chain connects TRBV7-2 to TRBJ2-4; D call uncertain. The V end was cut by 3 bases, the J end by 6 bases, with 12 bases between. CDR3 size: 14 residues. CDR1 is SGHTA, CDR2 FQGNSA, per germline. The CDR3: CASSFSVARNIQYF. The CDR3 bases are TGTGCCAGCAGCTTCAGTGTGGCGAGAAACATTCAGTACTTC.

The V and J genes are TRBV11-2 and TRBJ2-7; 8 bases are a match to TRBD1. Trimming took 3 bases from V and 4 from J; bases not matched to a gene: 5. The CDR3 runs 14 residues. The germline CDR1 and CDR2 sequences are SGHAT and FQNNGV. CDR3 in DNA: TGTGCCAGCAGCTTTGGACAGGGTCAGTACGAGCAGTACTTC. It encodes CASSFGQGQYEQYF.

This clonotype was picked up a small number of times. CDR3 sequence reads: CASKSSGGSPYEQYF. The DNA for the CDR3 is TGTGCCAGTAAGTCATCGGGCGGTTCGCCCTACGAGCAGTACTTC. The chain recombines TRBV19 with TRBJ2-7; D is ambiguous. The CDR3 contains 15 residues. Between the trimmed V and J ends, which lost 7 bases and 2 bases, there was a span of 18 bases. Germline V gene data show CDR1 as LNHDA and CDR2 as SQIVND (reference sequence).

This clonotype was observed at least ten times. The gene calls are TRBV20-1 and TRBJ2-5; 7 bases map to TRBD1. CDR1 is DFQATT, CDR2 SNEGSKA, per germline (reference sequence). This CDR3 has 13 amino acids. The CDR3 is CSAPWDRQETQYF. The DNA for the CDR3 is TGCAGCGCACCTTGGGACAGACAAGAGACCCAGTACTTC.

V is TRBV18 and J is TRBJ1-1, with D possibly TRBD1 on 6 matching bases. This CDR3 contains 14 residues. Germline CDR1 reads KGHSH; CDR2 reads LQKENI. Trimming stripped 3 bases from V and 3 bases from J, with 11 bases between. CDR3 loop: CASSPQGFDTEAFF. CDR3 DNA: TGTGCCAGCTCACCGCAGGGGTTCGACACTGAAGCTTTCTTT.

The rearrangement uses TRBV3-1 and TRBJ2-7; 7 bases match TRBD2. Germline V gives CDR1 LGHDT, CDR2 YNNKEL (reference sequence). Trimming removed 4 bases from V and 4 bases from J; junction bases left unmatched: 10. This CDR3 contains 15 residues. CDR3 nucleotide sequence: TGTGCCAGCAGCCTAAGCGTAGAGCGGGGATACGAGCAGTACTTC. Protein: CASSLSVERGYEQYF.

This clonotype turned up a few times. The V and J genes are TRBV9 and TRBJ1-2; D is undetermined. Trimming stripped 0 bases from V and 8 bases from J, with 17 bases between. This CDR3 region has 15 residues. The germline CDR1 and CDR2 sequences are SGDLS and YYNGEE. The CDR3 DNA is TGTGCCAGCAGCGTAGATGATACACCTCCCCAAGGCTACACCTTC. Protein: CASSVDDTPPQGYTF.